This T cell receptor beta chain derives from a study of blood T cell repertoires in COVID-19. A Seattle source enrolled patients during active infection and followed them longitudinally. Here immunoSEQ multiplex PCR was the method, and the copy in TCRdb shows in-frame clones only, minus some. The sample comprises around 140,000 clones, approximately 90% of which are singletons, and around 15% rests with the top ten. The junction had 5 bases not matched to a gene; V was cut back by 3 bases and J by 3 bases. The CDR3 loop spans 15 amino acids. Germline V gene data show CDR1 as SGDLS and CDR2 as YYNGEE.

The sample taken for sequencing was peripheral blood. The rearrangement uses TRBV9 and TRBJ2-7; 11 nucleotides line up with TRBD1. This sequence originates from a man younger than 35 with COVID-19, enrolled during active disease. In DNA form, the CDR3 reads TGTGCCAGCAGCGGAGGACAGGGGGCTTTCTACGAGCAGTACTTC. Translation gives CASSGGQGAFYEQYF.